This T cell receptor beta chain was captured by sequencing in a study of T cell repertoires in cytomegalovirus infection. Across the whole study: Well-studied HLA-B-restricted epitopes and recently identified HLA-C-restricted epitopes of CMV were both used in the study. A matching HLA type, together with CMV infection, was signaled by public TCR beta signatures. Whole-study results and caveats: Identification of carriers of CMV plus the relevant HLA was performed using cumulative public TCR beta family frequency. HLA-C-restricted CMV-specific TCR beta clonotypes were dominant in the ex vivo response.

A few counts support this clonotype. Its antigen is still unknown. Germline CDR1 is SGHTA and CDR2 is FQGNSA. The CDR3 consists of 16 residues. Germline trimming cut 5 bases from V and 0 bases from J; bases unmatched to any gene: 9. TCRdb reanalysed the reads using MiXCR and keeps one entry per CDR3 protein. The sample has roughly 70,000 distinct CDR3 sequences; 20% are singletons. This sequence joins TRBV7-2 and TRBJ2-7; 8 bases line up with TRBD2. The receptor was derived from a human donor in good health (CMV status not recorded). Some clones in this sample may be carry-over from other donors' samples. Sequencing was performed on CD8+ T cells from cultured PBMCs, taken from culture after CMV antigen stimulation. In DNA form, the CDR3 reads TGTGCCAGCAGCCACGGAACGGGGGGGAGCTCCTACGAGCAGTACTTC. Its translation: CASSHGTGGSSYEQYF.